This T cell receptor beta chain came from a study of CD8+CD57+ T cells in acquired aplastic anemia. Turning to the study itself: When averaged, DNA from sorted CD4+ and CD8+ cells came to around 3.1 ug.

Genomic DNA templated the TCR beta VDJ and CDR3 profiling. TCRdb ran MiXCR on the reads and lists one entry per CDR3 protein. The table records fewer than 250,000 distinct CDR3 sequences, approximately 52% of them present only once. Study-level results: Overlapping CD8+ CDR3 repertoires of patients and controls contained approximately 28 shared sequences.

This clonotype was recorded only once. Antigen: not known. This clonotype originated in a human donor in good health, serving as a control. Sequencing used sorted CD4+, CD8+, or CD8+CD57+ T cells (not recorded which) from PBMCs.

Here the CDR3 reads CASSDGVTDTQYF. The CDR3 DNA reads TGCGCCAGCAGTGATGGGGTAACAGATACGCAGTATTTT. This sequence joins TRBV10-1 and TRBJ2-3; D not certain. This CDR3 has 13 residues. V was trimmed by 3 bases and J by 3 bases, leaving 7 bases between them. Germline loops: CDR1 WNHNN, CDR2 SYGVQD (reference sequence).